This T cell receptor beta chain was identified in a study of blood T cells in healthy people across ages. V was shortened by 1 base and J by 6 bases, with 10 bases between the two germline ends. Per the germline V gene, CDR1 is SGHDN and CDR2 is FVKESK. The CDR3 is made up of 14 amino acids. A second PCR of roughly 7 to 11 cycles used a sample-barcoded 5' primer and a J-beta primer mix. The template-switch adaptor was a 5' adaptor with 12 random nucleotides. It tagged each cDNA molecule. TCRdb ran MiXCR on the 5' RACE reads and lists one entry per CDR3 protein. The sample carries some 560,000 distinct CDR3 sequences, around a quarter recorded once. These data were also filed under a second study, of T cells of mothers and their children. That investigation notes: Donation involved three healthy Caucasian mothers and the six children that they had. Per mother, over 9.5 million TCR beta CDR3 reads were obtained; per child, about 3 million. In both related and unrelated pairs, TCR recombination output is shaped similarly by thymic selection.

The sequenced sample consisted of blood. The chain couples TRBV14 to TRBJ2-1, with D perhaps matching TRBD1 or TRBD2 (5 bases each). The sequence derives from a boy aged 2-9 years in good health. In nucleotides, the CDR3 is TGTGCCAGCAGCCAAGGGGGGTGGGGCAATGAGCAGTTCTTC. It translates to CASSQGGWGNEQFF.